These 25 T cell receptor beta chains originate from one sample sequenced in a study of blood T cells in healthy people across ages. Alongside a J-beta primer mix, a sample-barcoded 5' primer served in a second PCR lasting 7 to 11 cycles. TCRdb passed the 5' RACE reads through MiXCR, listing each CDR3 protein once. The table has roughly 700,000 distinct CDR3 sequences, 49% seen once. The sample was blood. Receptors were obtained from a woman in her fifties or sixties in good health.

The chain combines TRBV7-9 with TRBJ2-5, with D tentatively TRBD1 (6 bases). Trimming took off 4 bases at V and 11 bases at J, with 26 bases between the two ends. The V gene's germline CDR1 is SEHNR and CDR2 FQNEAQ (reference sequence). This CDR3 has 16 residues. This CDR3 is CASSSFEGERADEQYF. The CDR3 region has the DNA TGTGCCAGCAGCTCCTTCGAGGGGGAAAGGGCCGATGAGCAGTACTTC.

Only a few counts were recorded for this clonotype. The V and J genes are TRBV29-1 and TRBJ1-2; D gene uncertain. V was cut by 5 bases and J by 2 bases, with 6 bases left in between. This CDR3 is 11 amino acids long. CDR1 SQVTM and CDR2 ANQGSEA come from the germline V gene. CDR3 amino acids: CSVWTNYGYTF. CDR3 coding DNA: TGCAGCGTTTGGACGAACTATGGCTACACCTTC.

The chain recombines TRBV28 with TRBJ2-7, with TRBD2 matching 9 bases. V gave up 2 bases and J gave up 2 bases; unmatched junction bases: 4. Germline V CDR1 and CDR2: MDHEN, SYDVKM. CDR3 length: 15 residues. The CDR3 region has the DNA TGTGCCAGCAGTTTACTGGGCGGGAGGGCCTACGAGCAGTACTTC. Translating gives CASSLLGGRAYEQYF.

The sample holds many counts of this clonotype. The rearrangement joins TRBV7-9 to TRBJ2-3; TRBD2 agrees at 9 bases. CDR1 is SEHNR and CDR2 is FQNEAQ in the germline V gene (reference sequence). Trimming at V came to 2 bases and at J to 4 bases, leaving 13 bases not matched to a gene. The CDR3 extends over 18 amino acids. The CDR3 region has the DNA TGTGCCAGCAGCTTACTGGGAGCGGGAGGTTTTAACGCAGATACGCAGTATTTT. The encoded protein is CASSLLGAGGFNADTQYF.

The V and J genes are TRBV9 and TRBJ2-3; tentative D call: TRBD2 (5 bases). The germline V and J ends were trimmed by 1 base and 5 bases, with 14 bases remaining between them. The germline gives CDR1 SGDLS, CDR2 YYNGEE. The CDR3 consists of 15 residues. In nucleotides, the CDR3 is TGTGCCAGCAGCGTAAGGTTGGGAGTTGGAGATACGCAGTATTTT. Residues: CASSVRLGVGDTQYF. The full variable domain, with the rest looked up from reference TRBV9 and TRBJ2-3, is DSGVTQTPKHLITATGQRVTLRCSPRSGDLSVYWYQQSLDQGLQFLIQYYNGEERAKGNILERFSAQQFPDLHSELNLSSLELGDSALYFCASSVRLGVGDTQYFGPGTRLTVL.

This chain links TRBV5-1 with TRBJ2-1; possibly TRBD1 for D (5 bases). V was clipped by 2 bases and J by 9 bases, with 15 bases between them. Germline V lookup: CDR1 SGHRS, CDR2 YFSETQ. The CDR3 covers 14 residues. CDR3 DNA: TGCGCCAGCAGCTTCCAGGGCCTAATTCCTGAGCAGTTCTTC. The encoded protein is CASSFQGLIPEQFF.

This clonotype has a handful of counts. The rearrangement joins TRBV12-3 or TRBV12-4 to TRBJ1-1, with D hard to call. The CDR3 consists of 13 residues. Trimming took off 5 bases at V and 4 bases at J, with 11 bases between the two ends. CDR3 bases: TGTGCCAGCAGTCTAAACCAGCTCACTGAAGCTTTCTTT. This translates into CASSLNQLTEAFF.

The chain employs TRBV20-1 and TRBJ2-7; no firm D call. The DNA end lines up better with TRBJ2-5; the J call may be wrong. The CDR3 length is 12 residues. Germline values: CDR1 DFQATT, CDR2 SNEGSKA (reference sequence). The CDR3 reads CSARAVGETQYF. The CDR3 DNA reads TGCAGTGCTAGAGCTGTTGGAGAGACCCAGTACTTC.

As for this clonotype: A single base separates this from a much larger clone, so it may be a read error. This chain connects TRBV28 to TRBJ2-7; D unresolved. Trimming cost V 0 bases and J 3 bases, with 3 bases left between them. The CDR3 loop spans 12 amino acids. Germline V gene data show CDR1 as MDHEN and CDR2 as SYDVKM. CDR3 sequence: CASSLWSYEQYF. The CDR3 DNA follows: TGTGCCAGCAGTTTATGGAGCTACGAGCAGTACTTC.

This chain joins TRBV20-1 and TRBJ1-6; TRBD1 might be the D (5 bases). V shed 3 bases and J shed 14 bases, with 14 bases lying between them. CDR1 DFQATT and CDR2 SNEGSKA come from the germline V gene (reference sequence). The CDR3 loop spans 12 amino acids. The CDR3 here is CSASTGGLSLHF. CDR3 coding DNA: TGCAGTGCTAGCACCGGGGGTTTATCCCTCCACTTT.

The chain uses TRBV10-3 and TRBJ1-1, with a tentative D call TRBD1 (5 bases). Trimming stripped 4 bases from V and 5 bases from J, with 14 bases between. Germline-derived CDR1 and CDR2 are ENHRY and SYGVKD. The CDR3 contains 14 residues. The CDR3 here is CAISVGGDETEAFF. The CDR3 coding sequence is TGTGCCATCAGTGTCGGGGGTGATGAGACTGAAGCTTTCTTT.

The chain couples TRBV29-1 to TRBJ2-7; 9 positions agree with TRBD1. Germline V gene data show CDR1 as SQVTM and CDR2 as ANQGSEA. Germline trimming cut 7 bases from V and 3 bases from J; bases unmatched to any gene: 10. The CDR3 length is 14 residues. In DNA, the CDR3 is TGCAGCGCACTAAAGTCGACAGGGGGCTACGAGCAGTACTTC. Its translation: CSALKSTGGYEQYF.

This clonotype turned up a few times. This sequence joins TRBV7-2 and TRBJ1-4; 9 nucleotides line up with TRBD1. With 4 bases clipped from V and 5 bases from J, the junction kept 5 bases outside the gene matches. Germline V CDR1 and CDR2: SGHTA, FQGNSA. The CDR3 loop spans 15 amino acids. The CDR3 DNA reads TGTGCCAGCAGCTGGACCGGGACAGGGAATGAAAAACTGTTTTTT. Protein sequence: CASSWTGTGNEKLFF.

The chain combines TRBV30 with TRBJ2-1, with 7 positions matching TRBD1. The CDR3 extends over 15 amino acids. CDR1 is GTSNPN, CDR2 SVGIG, per germline (reference sequence). The V gene end was trimmed by 7 bases and the J gene end by 0 bases; junction bases not matched to a gene: 9. CDR3 coding DNA: TGTGCCTACAGACAGGGCCGTGGCTCCTACAATGAGCAGTTCTTC. Its translation: CAYRQGRGSYNEQFF.

The chain carries TRBV5-1 and TRBJ2-5, with D perhaps matching TRBD2 (5 bases). Matching the DNA end better, TRBJ2-7 makes the J call doubtful. This CDR3 region has 14 residues. The germline CDR1 and CDR2 sequences are SGHRS and YFSETQ. This CDR3 reads CASSPTRAIYEQYF. CDR3 bases: TGCGCCAGCAGCCCCACGCGGGCGATCTACGAGCAGTACTTC.

The V call is TRBV4-1, the J call TRBJ1-2, with 9 nucleotides matching TRBD1. The junction had 7 bases not matched to a gene; V was cut back by 1 base and J by 4 bases. The CDR3 has 16 residues. The germline gives CDR1 MGHRA, CDR2 YSYEKL. The CDR3 nucleotides are TGCGCCAGCAGCCAAGTTTATGGGACAGGGAGCTATGGCTACACCTTC. It codes for CASSQVYGTGSYGYTF.

V usage is TRBV6-2 or TRBV6-3 and J usage is TRBJ1-2; perhaps TRBD1 as D (6 bases). Germline V gives CDR1 MNHEY, CDR2 SVGEGT. The CDR3 is 16 amino acids. The germline V and J ends were trimmed by 5 bases and 2 bases, with 18 bases remaining between them. In DNA, the CDR3 is TGTGCCAGCAGTGCCATCAGGGGTCGCGAGAACTATGGCTACACCTTC. Its protein is CASSAIRGRENYGYTF.

This sequence joins TRBV2 and TRBJ2-7, with a possible D match to TRBD1 (6 bases). Trimming left V 6 bases short and J 0 bases short, with 15 bases between. This CDR3 is 15 amino acids long. Germline loops: CDR1 SNHLY, CDR2 FYNNEI. CDR3 coding DNA: TGTGCCAGCAGAGCCGGGACACTAGGCTCCTACGAGCAGTACTTC. Its protein is CASRAGTLGSYEQYF.

The rearrangement uses TRBV4-1 and TRBJ1-5, with a tentative D call TRBD1 (5 bases). The germline V gene has CDR1 MGHRA and CDR2 YSYEKL. CDR3 length: 15 residues. Deletions cut 3 bases from V and 3 bases from J, with 12 bases between. CDR3 sequence: CASSQGRGFNQPQHF. The CDR3 region has the DNA TGCGCCAGCAGCCAGGGACGGGGATTCAATCAGCCCCAGCATTTT.

Remarks on this clonotype: At one end, the junction sequence differs from germline, possibly due to a read error. The CDR3: CAGSQDLSRGHYGYTF. For the CDR3, the DNA is TGCGCCGGCAGCCAAGATTTATCCAGGGGGCACTATGGCTACACCTTC. V is TRBV4-3 and J is TRBJ1-2; 8 positions match TRBD1. This CDR3 spans 16 amino acids. Germline V lookup: CDR1 LGHNA, CDR2 YSLEER.

This clonotype was seen many times. The rearrangement joins TRBV6-2 or TRBV6-3 to TRBJ2-1; D uncertain. V was cut by 2 bases and J by 2 bases, with 10 bases left in between. CDR1 is MNHEY, CDR2 SVGEGT, per germline. The CDR3 loop spans 15 amino acids. DNA for the CDR3: TGTGCCAGCAGTTACCTTAACAGTCCCTACAATGAGCAGTTCTTC. Its translation: CASSYLNSPYNEQFF.

The CDR3 protein is CASSTGQDYGYTF. The CDR3 DNA follows: TGCGCCAGCAGCACGGGACAAGACTATGGCTACACCTTC. This rearrangement joins TRBV5-1 to TRBJ1-2; maybe TRBD1 (6 bases). V lost 4 bases and J 3 bases, leaving 10 bases between the germline ends. The CDR3 totals 13 residues. Germline lookup yields CDR1 SGHRS and CDR2 YFSETQ.

V is TRBV6-1 and J is TRBJ2-1; 9 nucleotides align to TRBD2. The V segment lost 6 bases and the J segment 2 bases; nucleotides outside the gene matches: 11. There are 17 residues in the CDR3. The germline gives CDR1 MNHNS, CDR2 SASEGT. The CDR3 DNA sequence: TGTGCCAGCAGGGAGGCGCGGGGGGGCCCACCCTACAATGAGCAGTTCTTC. It translates to CASREARGGPPYNEQFF.

This clonotype was observed many times. The rearrangement uses TRBV10-3 and TRBJ2-1, with TRBD2 identical over 9 bases. V gave up 2 bases and J gave up 3 bases; unmatched junction bases: 2. Germline V gives CDR1 ENHRY, CDR2 SYGVKD. This CDR3 contains 15 residues. This chain's CDR3 is CAISERSGSYNEQFF. CDR3 in DNA: TGTGCCATCAGTGAGCGTAGCGGGAGCTACAATGAGCAGTTCTTC.

There are a few counts of this clonotype. The rearrangement links TRBV28 to TRBJ2-7; D remains unclear. This CDR3 contains 13 residues. Germline V gene sequence: CDR1 MDHEN, CDR2 SYDVKM. Between the trimmed V and J ends, which lost 7 bases and 6 bases, there was a span of 16 bases. This CDR3 is CASKGHKGSEQYF. The CDR3 nucleotides are TGTGCCAGCAAAGGCCACAAGGGATCCGAGCAGTACTTC.